What follows are 2 T cell receptor beta chains derived from one specimen sequenced in a study of blood T cell repertoires in COVID-19. The repertoire was sequenced with immunoSEQ multiplex PCR; TCRdb's copy has only in-frame clones and lacks some. Of under 250,000 clones in the sample, approximately 85% were seen once. Sequenced sample: PBMCs or T cells enriched from blood (not recorded which). These receptors originate from a woman in her forties or fifties with acute COVID-19.

This chain links TRBV19 with TRBJ1-2, with D possibly matching TRBD1 (5 bases). The V end lost 6 bases, the J end lost 4 bases, and 18 bases lay between the germline ends. Per the germline V gene, CDR1 is LNHDA and CDR2 is SQIVND (reference sequence). CDR3 size: 15 residues. This chain's CDR3 is CASSDQKGARYGYTF. The DNA for the CDR3 is TGTGCCAGTAGCGATCAAAAAGGGGCGCGCTATGGCTACACCTTC.

This clone was observed at least ten times. The chain has TRBV7-9 and TRBJ2-7, with D tentatively TRBD1 (5 bases). The CDR3 covers 13 residues. Trimming took 5 bases from V and 6 from J, leaving 14 bases between them. The germline gives CDR1 SEHNR, CDR2 FQNEAQ (reference sequence). CDR3 bases: TGTGCCAGCAGCCACTCAGGGTCGGGCGAGCAGTACTTC. It yields the protein CASSHSGSGEQYF.